This T cell receptor beta chain was sequenced during a study of T cell changes during pregnancy in multiple sclerosis. Only in-frame clones appear in the TCRdb table, and some are missing; sequencing was by immunoSEQ multiplex PCR. In the table there are approximately 44,000 clones, roughly 90% of which are singletons. The CDR3 is 12 amino acids. V was shortened by 7 bases and J by 5 bases, with 11 bases between the two germline ends. Germline assignment: CDR1 MDHEN and CDR2 SYDVKM. This clone was seen only once. The gene calls are TRBV28 and TRBJ2-5, with TRBD2 as a possible D gene (6 bases). This clonotype was sampled from a female donor with multiple sclerosis, enrolled in a pregnancy study. The sequencing here drew on CD4+ T cells from peripheral blood mononuclear cells, taken in the third trimester of pregnancy. CDR3 residues: CASTRGGETQYF. The CDR3 bases are TGTGCCAGCACGCGGGGTGGGGAGACCCAGTACTTC.